This TCR beta chain was documented in a study of blood T cell repertoires in COVID-19. On the study more broadly: PBMCs, B-cell-depleted T cells, or T cells were the source of the cDNA or gDNA that made up the material.

Under the authors' procedure: From reference gene primer amplification, estimates of nucleated cell counts were derived. TCRdb's copy holds only in-frame clones and misses some; the assay was immunoSEQ multiplex PCR. V and J calls and clone size are those listed in that table; D and trimming were worked out from the DNA. The sample has 250,000 to 300,000 clones, about 83% seen once; the top ten hold 4.5% to 7%. The TCR was taken from a man at least 80 years old with acute or convalescent COVID-19. Source material: peripheral blood.

CDR3 DNA: TGCGCCAGCAGCCTAACCGGACAGGGGATGTGGGAGACCCAGTACTTC. Protein: CASSLTGQGMWETQYF. This rearrangement joins TRBV5-1 to TRBJ2-5, with 9 bases lining up with TRBD1. The V gene's germline CDR1 is SGHRS and CDR2 YFSETQ. The V and J ends lost 4 bases and 5 bases, in that order; junction bases with no gene match: 12. This CDR3 is 16 amino acids long.